The source of this T cell receptor beta chain is a study of blood T cell repertoires in COVID-19. Turning to the study itself: Acute and convalescent COVID-19 specimens originated in the United States, Italy and Spain. PBMCs, B-cell-depleted T cells, or T cells were the source of the cDNA or gDNA that made up the material.

The V gene's germline CDR1 is SNHLY and CDR2 FYNNEI. This CDR3 contains 14 residues. Trimming removed 7 bases at V and 4 bases at J, with 14 bases between. In the source study's methods: Nucleated cell number was recorded as an estimate derived from reference gene primer amplification. Profiling relied on immunoSEQ multiplex PCR, and the TCRdb table lists in-frame clones only, not all of them. That table furnishes V, J and clone size, whereas the DNA furnished D and trimming. The sample includes 300,000 to 450,000 clones, about 85% seen only once; the top ten take 3.5% to 4%. The chain uses TRBV2 and TRBJ2-1; D possibly corresponds to TRBD1 (6 bases). The clonotype comes from a woman under 30 with acute or convalescent COVID-19. The specimen sequenced was peripheral blood. The CDR3 protein is CASIPGGGYNEQFF. As DNA, the CDR3 is TGTGCCAGCATCCCTGGGGGCGGATACAATGAGCAGTTCTTC.